This passage covers 23 T cell receptor beta chains from one sample sequenced in a study of TIL therapy for anti-PD-1-resistant metastatic lung cancer. Time point defined: pre-treatment sample, taken before nivolumab and TIL therapy. The immunoSEQ assay was v3. TCRdb's table, derived via immunoSEQ multiplex PCR, lists solely in-frame clones and lacks some. The data contain approximately 45,000 clones, roughly 85% of them singletons. Source: blood, taken at baseline. Receptors originate from a man in his 70s with non-small cell lung cancer.

In its sample, this clone was seen a few times. This sequence joins TRBV29-1 and TRBJ1-5, with no clear D. This CDR3 is 12 amino acids long. Germline values: CDR1 SQVTM, CDR2 ANQGSEA. V lost 5 bases, J lost 2 bases, and 7 bases lay in between. CDR3 region: CSVQEGNQPQHF. The CDR3 nucleotides read TGCAGCGTTCAGGAAGGCAATCAGCCCCAGCATTTT.

V usage is TRBV9 and J usage is TRBJ2-2, with 12 bases matching TRBD2. Trimming at V came to 4 bases and at J to 5 bases, leaving 9 bases not matched to a gene. This CDR3 is built from 17 residues. Germline CDR1 reads SGDLS; CDR2 reads YYNGEE. This CDR3 reads CASSPTSGSVWTGELFF. The DNA of the CDR3 is TGTGCCAGCAGCCCGACTAGCGGGAGCGTCTGGACCGGGGAGCTGTTTTTT.

This clone was found once. The V gene is TRBV9, the J gene TRBJ2-1, with 10 bases that match TRBD2. The germline V gene encodes CDR1 SGDLS and CDR2 YYNGEE. The CDR3 extends over 16 amino acids. V lost 1 base, J lost 8 bases, and 9 bases stayed unmatched. This CDR3 is CASSVSGLAGEDEQFF. In nucleotides, the CDR3 is TGTGCCAGCAGCGTATCCGGCCTAGCGGGAGAGGATGAGCAGTTCTTC. The full variable domain, its missing parts supplied by reference TRBV9 and TRBJ2-1, is DSGVTQTPKHLITATGQRVTLRCSPRSGDLSVYWYQQSLDQGLQFLIQYYNGEERAKGNILERFSAQQFPDLHSELNLSSLELGDSALYFCASSVSGLAGEDEQFFGPGTRLTVL.

The count of this clone is one. The rearrangement joins TRBV4-2 to TRBJ1-5; TRBD1 agrees at 7 bases. V lost 0 bases and J lost 1; bases outside the gene matches: 9. CDR1 is LGHNA and CDR2 is YNFKEQ in the germline V gene. The CDR3 contains 18 residues. The CDR3 region is CASSQDKGTVRSNQPQHF. CDR3 bases: TGTGCCAGCAGCCAAGATAAGGGGACAGTCCGAAGCAATCAGCCCCAGCATTTT.

The rearrangement uses TRBV5-4 and TRBJ2-1, with TRBD2 identical over 11 bases. Trimming took 2 bases from V and 6 from J; bases not matched to a gene: 4. From germline, CDR1 is SGHNT and CDR2 YYREEE (reference sequence). The CDR3 contains 15 residues. The CDR3 loop is CASSLVAGGGNEQFF. CDR3 DNA: TGTGCCAGCAGCTTAGTAGCGGGAGGGGGCAATGAGCAGTTCTTC.

This clone came up once. This sequence joins TRBV7-2 and TRBJ2-1, with D perhaps matching TRBD2 (6 bases). The germline V and J ends were trimmed by 4 bases and 9 bases, with 13 bases remaining between them. The CDR3 runs 13 residues. Germline V CDR1 and CDR2: SGHTA, FQGNSA. This chain's CDR3 is CASSSSGFVEQFF. The CDR3 DNA follows: TGTGCCAGCAGCTCGAGCGGGTTTGTTGAGCAGTTCTTC.

J is TRBJ2-7 and V is TRBV5-5, with 8 bases lining up with TRBD1. Germline trimming cut 4 bases from V and 4 bases from J; bases unmatched to any gene: 7. Germline values: CDR1 SGHKS, CDR2 YYEKEE (reference sequence). The CDR3 is made up of 14 amino acids. The CDR3 reads CASSVGTGYYEQYF. The CDR3 coding sequence is TGTGCCAGCAGCGTGGGGACAGGCTATTACGAGCAGTACTTC.

The V call is TRBV4-2, the J call TRBJ2-7; D is unresolved. CDR3 size: 16 residues. Trimming removed 6 bases at V and 1 base at J, with 19 bases between. CDR1 and CDR2 from the germline V gene are LGHNA and YNFKEQ. This CDR3 reads CASSDKVMGGSYEQYF. The CDR3 DNA reads as TGTGCCAGCAGTGACAAGGTGATGGGCGGTTCCTACGAGCAGTACTTC.

The CDR3 here is CASSQVLNSGTGDYEQYF. In DNA form, the CDR3 reads TGCGCCAGCAGCCAAGTATTAAATTCCGGGACAGGGGACTACGAGCAGTACTTC. The chain links TRBV4-1 to TRBJ2-7; 10 bases align to TRBD1. Trimming cost V 1 base and J 3 bases; bases outside gene matches: 12. CDR1 MGHRA and CDR2 YSYEKL come from the germline V gene. The CDR3 is 18 amino acids.

V is TRBV27 and J is TRBJ1-3; TRBD1 aligns across 7 bases. Per germline, CDR1 MNHEY and CDR2 SMNVEV (reference sequence). The CDR3 runs 15 residues. The junction had 3 bases not matched to a gene; V was cut back by 4 bases and J by 0 bases. The CDR3 loop is CASSYTGASGNTIYF. CDR3 sequence (DNA): TGTGCCAGCAGTTACACAGGGGCCTCTGGAAACACCATATATTTT.

J is TRBJ2-7 and V is TRBV6-1; no firm D call. CDR3 length equals 11 residues. The V gene lost 6 bases and the J gene lost 2 bases, with 5 bases spanning the gap. Germline V CDR1 and CDR2: MNHNS, SASEGT. CDR3 region: CASSETYEQYF. The DNA of the CDR3 is TGTGCCAGCAGCGAAACCTACGAGCAGTACTTC.

Ten or more counts support this clone. The genes are TRBV6-1 and TRBJ1-2, with D perhaps TRBD1 (5 bases). Per germline, CDR1 MNHNS and CDR2 SASEGT. The ends were cut back, 0 bases at V and 2 bases at J, with 13 bases in the middle. The CDR3 is 16 residues long. Written as DNA, the CDR3 is TGTGCCAGCAGTGAAGCACCCAGGGAAATAAACTATGGCTACACCTTC. Translation: CASSEAPREINYGYTF.

The CDR3 coding sequence is TGCAGCGTGAGACCGGGACACGGAGAGCAGTACTTC. It is translated as CSVRPGHGEQYF. This chain joins TRBV29-1 and TRBJ2-7, with TRBD1 as a possible D gene (6 bases). Germline lookup yields CDR1 SQVTM and CDR2 ANQGSEA. V was shortened by 6 bases and J by 7 bases, with 16 bases between the two germline ends. CDR3 length: 12 amino acids.

The rearrangement links TRBV7-3 to TRBJ2-3; possibly TRBD1 for D (5 bases). From germline, CDR1 is SGHTA and CDR2 FQGTGA. The CDR3 sequence is 13 residues long. V dropped 4 bases and J dropped 5 bases, with 10 bases sitting between them. The CDR3, as DNA: TGTGCCAGCAGCTCCCCAGGGATAGATACGCAGTATTTT. It yields the protein CASSSPGIDTQYF.

Points on this clone: The germline gene is not matched at one end of the junction; a read error may be the cause. The chain joins TRBV27 to TRBJ2-3; perhaps TRBD1 as D (6 bases). In germline, CDR1 is MNHEY, CDR2 SMNVEV (reference sequence). The CDR3 totals 15 residues. The CDR3 protein is CASSLSDRSTDTQYF. In DNA, the CDR3 is TGTGCCAGCAGTCTATCGGACAGAAGCACAGATACGCAGTATTTT.

The CDR3: CASRRAGVRSYEQYF. CDR3 nucleotides: TGTGCCAGCAGAAGAGCGGGAGTTAGGTCCTACGAGCAGTACTTC. J is TRBJ2-7 and V is TRBV27; 8 bases are a match to TRBD2. This CDR3 is 15 amino acids long. CDR1 and CDR2 (germline): MNHEY, SMNVEV (reference sequence). Losses at the gene ends were 6 bases for V and 1 base for J; bases not matched to a gene: 8.

The J gene is TRBJ2-1, the V gene TRBV6-5; 8 bases are a match to TRBD2. Germline lookup yields CDR1 MNHEY and CDR2 SVGAGI. The CDR3 loop spans 15 amino acids. With V trimmed by 4 bases and J by 1 base, 3 bases remained unmatched. CDR3 in amino acids: CASSSLAVSYNEQFF. The CDR3, as DNA: TGTGCCAGCAGTTCACTAGCGGTATCCTACAATGAGCAGTTCTTC.

The chain is built from TRBV19 and TRBJ2-7, with D perhaps TRBD2 (5 bases). The germline V gene encodes CDR1 LNHDA and CDR2 SQIVND (reference sequence). The CDR3 runs 14 residues. Trimming pared 3 bases from V and 5 bases from J, leaving 14 bases between. CDR3 sequence (DNA): TGTGCCAGTAGTATCGGTGGGAGTGTTGACGAGCAGTACTTC. It yields the protein CASSIGGSVDEQYF.

V is TRBV6-5 and J is TRBJ2-3; 8 positions match TRBD2. Germline V gene lookup returns CDR1 MNHEY and CDR2 SVGAGI. The CDR3 is 16 residues long. V gave up 2 bases and J gave up 4 bases; unmatched junction bases: 8. This chain's CDR3 is CASSYGGRNQADTQYF. The CDR3, as DNA: TGTGCCAGCAGTTACGGCGGGAGGAATCAGGCAGATACGCAGTATTTT.

V and J are TRBV6-1 and TRBJ1-2, with 8 bases aligning to TRBD1. CDR3 length: 12 amino acids. CDR1 and CDR2 from the germline V gene are MNHNS and SASEGT. The ends lost 6 bases at V and 8 bases at J; junction bases unmatched: 5. CDR3 nucleotides: TGTGCCAGCAGATCGGACAGGGAGGGCTACACCTTC. It translates to CASRSDREGYTF.

J is TRBJ1-4 and V is TRBV7-9, with D uncertain. The germline gives CDR1 SEHNR, CDR2 FQNEAQ (reference sequence). V dropped 5 bases and J dropped 4 bases, with 17 bases sitting between them. The CDR3 loop spans 16 amino acids. CDR3: CASSPRPTRSNEKLFF. CDR3 bases: TGTGCCAGCAGCCCCCGACCGACCCGAAGTAATGAAAAACTGTTTTTT. Complete variable domain (other parts from reference TRBV7-9 and TRBJ1-4): DTGVSQNPRHKITKRGQNVTFRCDPISEHNRLYWYRQTLGQGPEFLTYFQNEAQLEKSRLLSDRFSAERPKGSFSTLEIQRTEQGDSAMYLCASSPRPTRSNEKLFFGSGTQLSVL.

The chain recombines TRBV18 with TRBJ2-6; D call uncertain. The CDR3 contains 15 residues. The germline V gene has CDR1 KGHSH and CDR2 LQKENI. The V and J ends lost 3 bases and 4 bases respectively, with 10 bases between them. CDR3 sequence: CASSPLRIGANVLTF. CDR3 DNA: TGTGCCAGCTCACCGCTAAGGATCGGGGCCAACGTCCTGACTTTC.

This rearrangement joins TRBV5-1 to TRBJ2-1; 12 bases agree with TRBD2. The J segment lost 6 bases and the V segment lost 3 bases, leaving 7 bases of the junction unmatched. The CDR3 consists of 16 residues. The germline V gene encodes CDR1 SGHRS and CDR2 YFSETQ. The CDR3 nucleotides are TGCGCCAGCAGCTCGTCCGGGACTAGCGGGCTCAATGAGCAGTTCTTC. It translates to CASSSSGTSGLNEQFF. Full variable domain (rest looked up from reference TRBV5-1 and TRBJ2-1): KAGVTQTPRYLIKTRGQQVTLSCSPISGHRSVSWYQQTPGQGLQFLFEYFSETQRNKGNFPGRFSGRQFSNSRSEMNVSTLELGDSALYLCASSSSGTSGLNEQFFGPGTRLTVL.